The 4 T cell receptor beta chains below all came from one sample that was sequenced in a study of T cells after yellow fever vaccination. TCRdb independently ran MiXCR on the 5' RACE reads; one entry per CDR3 protein. The table shows hundreds of thousands of distinct CDR3 sequences, with approximately 13% occurring only once. The specimen was PBMCs, collected on the day of the yellow fever booster vaccination. These receptors were collected from a man aged 25-45 years who received the YFV17D yellow fever vaccine.

This clonotype occurred a few times. The rearrangement links TRBV5-1 to TRBJ1-4, with D unclear. V was clipped by 4 bases and J by 4 bases, with 14 bases between them. The CDR3 consists of 15 residues. The germline V gene has CDR1 SGHRS and CDR2 YFSETQ. CDR3 DNA sequence: TGCGCCAGCAGCCTAAACGGATTGGTTAATGAAAAACTGTTTTTT. Its translation is CASSLNGLVNEKLFF.

This clonotype has a handful of counts. The chain uses TRBV12-3 or TRBV12-4 and TRBJ2-1, with TRBD2 identical over 15 bases. CDR3 size: 16 residues. V gave up 4 bases and J gave up 9 bases; unmatched junction bases: 7. Here the CDR3 reads CASSSPGTSGRREQFF. The CDR3 DNA follows: TGTGCCAGCAGTTCCCCGGGGACTAGCGGGAGGCGTGAGCAGTTCTTC.

The gene calls are TRBV12-3 or TRBV12-4 and TRBJ2-7, with TRBD2 matching 7 bases. This CDR3 contains 15 residues. V was clipped by 3 bases and J by 5 bases; unmatched bases: 10. Written as DNA, the CDR3 is TGTGCCAGCAGTTTGGGGGGGGGATCAAGCGACGAGCAGTACTTC. This sequence encodes CASSLGGGSSDEQYF.

This clonotype came up many times. The chain is built from TRBV29-1 and TRBJ2-1; 10 bases are shared with TRBD2. This CDR3 is built from 14 residues. Trimming cost V 4 bases and J 3 bases; bases outside gene matches: 3. In germline, CDR1 is SQVTM, CDR2 ANQGSEA. The CDR3 reads CSVVGTSVYNEQFF. The CDR3 nucleotides read TGCAGCGTTGTTGGGACTAGCGTCTACAATGAGCAGTTCTTC.